This T cell receptor (beta chain) was found in a study of breast tumors, draining lymph nodes, adjacent tissues. The study, taken as a whole, reports: Compared with lymph nodes, tumors were less diverse; compared with nontumor tissue, more.

Axillary draining lymph nodes of breast cancer patients supplied the node samples. With 2 bases clipped from V and 4 bases from J, the junction kept 8 bases outside the gene matches. This CDR3 is built from 16 residues. Germline CDR1 is MNHNS and CDR2 is SASEGT. TCRdb re-called the multiplex PCR reads through MiXCR, storing one row per CDR3 protein. The table lists about 230,000 distinct CDR3 sequences, about 34% of them singletons. The sample holds many counts of this clonotype. What it binds is not known. Material for sequencing was axillary lymph node tissue. This receptor was taken from a female donor with breast cancer. Some clones in this sample may be carry-over from other donors' samples. The chain employs TRBV6-1 and TRBJ1-3; 7 bases are a match to TRBD1. In DNA, the CDR3 is TGTGCCAGCAGTGAACATGCTACAGGGGCAGGAAACACCATATATTTT. Protein: CASSEHATGAGNTIYF.